Described below is a single T cell receptor (beta chain) sequence and its context. The data derive from a study of siplizumab effects on memory and regulatory T cells. The method was immunoSEQ multiplex PCR; TCRdb's version includes in-frame clones alone and lacks a portion of them. This sample has under 70,000 clones, with about 80% found just once. Three donor pairs also had unstimulated CD4+ and CD8+ naive and memory subsets sequenced. Trimming removed 4 bases from V and 2 bases from J, with 12 bases in between. The germline V gene encodes CDR1 SGHRS and CDR2 YFSETQ. This CDR3 is built from 14 residues.

This sequence originates from a human donor in good health. Sequences were obtained from memory CD4+ T cells sorted from blood. The chain carries TRBV5-1 and TRBJ1-1; D not certain. The CDR3 reads CASSLMMGNTEAFF. DNA for the CDR3: TGCGCCAGCAGCCTAATGATGGGAAACACTGAAGCTTTCTTT.